This TCR beta chain was captured by sequencing in a study of shared clonotypes between healthy human individuals. The table came from immunoSEQ multiplex PCR; TCRdb's copy has only in-frame clones and leaves some out. The table has under 1,900,000 clones, 98% seen once. Material for sequencing was naive CD4+ T cells sorted from blood. Sample subset: CD45RA+ positively selected. This receptor was identified in a man aged 30 to 39 in good health.

The CDR3 DNA follows: TGTGCCAGCTCACGGACAGAGAACTATGGCTACACCTTC. This translates into CASSRTENYGYTF. V usage is TRBV18 and J usage is TRBJ1-2, with a possible D match to TRBD1 (6 bases). The CDR3 runs 13 residues. CDR1 is KGHSH and CDR2 is LQKENI in the germline V gene. V shed 4 bases and J shed 2 bases, with 8 bases lying between them. The full variable domain, in which reference TRBV18 and TRBJ1-2 provide the parts outside the CDR3, is NAGVMQNPRHLVRRRGQEARLRCSPMKGHSHVYWYRQLPEEGLKFMVYLQKENIIDESGMPKERFSAEFPKEGPSILRIQQVVRGDSAAYFCASSRTENYGYTFGSGTRLTVV.